The sequence of this T cell receptor (beta chain) was determined in a study of blood T cell repertoires in COVID-19 (dated by TCRdb to the early 2020s). Context from the whole study: The collaborator samples originated in the United States, Italy and Spain and spanned the acute and convalescent phases of COVID-19. The material from the prospective study consisted of cDNA or gDNA derived from T cells, B-cell-depleted T cells, or PBMCs. Deeply sampled blood TCRbeta repertoires from subjects exposed to, actively infected with, or recovered from COVID-19 were included in the dataset. The repertoires were made available in a free public database intended to serve as a resource for research on the immune response to SARS-CoV-2. Samples came from the ongoing ImmuneRACE study (first 160 participants) plus 1,254 subjects from 6 global collaborators. The sample metadata nearly always contained a de-identified subject ID, COVID-19 status, age in years and sex. Where HLA class I and class II types were available, the types were taken from metadata supplied by the sample provider, not from assay-based typing. General findings and caveats noted by the study authors: How much clinical and demographic metadata was included differed by source and by participant, and the metadata was provided uncurated.

At one collaborating source in Seattle, patients were enrolled during active infection and were followed longitudinally through the course of disease. Each collaborating institution followed its own protocols to collect whole blood in K2EDTA tubes. Collaborator samples were shipped for TCRbeta analysis as frozen whole blood, isolated PBMCs, or DNA extracted from either sample type. The CDR3 sequence holds 14 residues, the cysteine and phenylalanine included. Left in the record is the CDR3 DNA by itself, 42 bases read in frame from the first base. Trimming takes 3 bases off V and 4 bases off J; junction bases not matched to a gene: 5. The germline V gene supplies CDR1 KGHSH and CDR2 LQKENI. This clone is a singleton in its sample. Which antigen it targets is not known. Base qualities were left out, and no much larger clone turns up one base away. The immunoSEQ Assay, a bias-controlled multiplex PCR, was used to amplify TCRbeta CDR3 regions from genomic DNA. As for the original processing: Within the assay, amplification of reference gene primers was used to estimate how many nucleated cells each sample contained. To quantify the absolute abundance of each unique TCRbeta CDR3 rearrangement, sequence reads were collapsed and filtered. For each sample, productive Simpson clonality was calculated as the square root of Simpson's diversity index over productive rearrangements. Sourced from immuneACCESS, this table was stored by TCRdb with only in-frame sequences that have V and J called. A share of the clones is absent; for the studies checked, an unresolved V gene accounts for under half, and the remainder has no known explanation. V, J and clone size were drawn from that table, and D and trimming were deduced from the DNA. This sample is represented by 300,000 to 400,000 clones; approximately 89% of them were singletons. The ten largest account for about 2% of the sample.

The chain uses TRBV18 and TRBJ2-7, and TRBD1 matches 8 of the central bases. The source of this sequence is a woman aged 60-70 years with COVID-19, enrolled during active disease. Sequencing used peripheral blood. This receptor has the CDR3 CASSPDRVSYEQYF. The DNA is as follows: TGTGCCAGCTCACCGGACAGGGTGTCTTACGAGCAGTACTTC.